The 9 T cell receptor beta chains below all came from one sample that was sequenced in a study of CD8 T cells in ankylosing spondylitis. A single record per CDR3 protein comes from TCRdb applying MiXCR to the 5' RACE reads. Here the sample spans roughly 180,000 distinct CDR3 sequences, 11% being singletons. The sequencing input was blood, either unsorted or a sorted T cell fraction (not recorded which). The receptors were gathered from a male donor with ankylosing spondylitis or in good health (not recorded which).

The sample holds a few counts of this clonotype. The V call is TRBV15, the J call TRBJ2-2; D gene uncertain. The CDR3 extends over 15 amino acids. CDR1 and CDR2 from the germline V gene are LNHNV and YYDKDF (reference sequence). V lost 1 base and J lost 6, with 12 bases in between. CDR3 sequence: CATSRAKGFSGELFF. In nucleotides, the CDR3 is TGTGCCACCAGCAGAGCCAAAGGATTCTCCGGGGAGCTGTTTTTT.

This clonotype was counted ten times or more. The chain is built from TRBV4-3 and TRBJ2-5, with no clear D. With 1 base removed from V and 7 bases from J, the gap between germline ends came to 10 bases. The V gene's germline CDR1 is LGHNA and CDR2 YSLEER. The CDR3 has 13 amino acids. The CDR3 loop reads CASSQGQRSTQYF. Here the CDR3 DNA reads TGCGCCAGCAGCCAAGGACAACGGTCGACCCAGTACTTC.

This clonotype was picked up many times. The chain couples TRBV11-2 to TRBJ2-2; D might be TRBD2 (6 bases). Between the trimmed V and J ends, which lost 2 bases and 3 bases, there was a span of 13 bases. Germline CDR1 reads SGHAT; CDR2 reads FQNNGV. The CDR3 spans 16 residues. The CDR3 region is CASSLFRGKDTGELFF. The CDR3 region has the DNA TGTGCCAGCAGCTTATTCCGCGGGAAAGACACCGGGGAGCTGTTTTTT.

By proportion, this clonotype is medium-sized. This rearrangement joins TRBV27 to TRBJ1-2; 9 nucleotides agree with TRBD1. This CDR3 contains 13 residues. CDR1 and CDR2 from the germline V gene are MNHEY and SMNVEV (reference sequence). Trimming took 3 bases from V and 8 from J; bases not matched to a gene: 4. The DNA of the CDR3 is TGTGCCAGCAGTTTTGGGACAGGGAGGGGCTACACCTTC. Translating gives CASSFGTGRGYTF.

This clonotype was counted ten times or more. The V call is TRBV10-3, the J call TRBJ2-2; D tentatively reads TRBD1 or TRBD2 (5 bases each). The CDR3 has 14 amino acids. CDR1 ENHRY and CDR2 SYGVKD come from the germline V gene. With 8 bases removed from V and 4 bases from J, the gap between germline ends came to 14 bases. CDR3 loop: CAISPGTGTGELFF. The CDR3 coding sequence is TGTGCCATCTCTCCGGGGACCGGCACCGGGGAGCTGTTTTTT.

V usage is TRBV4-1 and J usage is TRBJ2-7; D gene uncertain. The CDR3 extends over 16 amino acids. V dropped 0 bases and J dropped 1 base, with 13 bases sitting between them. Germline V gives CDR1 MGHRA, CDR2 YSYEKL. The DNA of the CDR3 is TGCGCCAGCAGCCAAGAGTCACGCGGCGAGTCCTACGAGCAGTACTTC. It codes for CASSQESRGESYEQYF.

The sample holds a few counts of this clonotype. In DNA, the CDR3 is TGTGCCAGCAGTTCGGGGGGGTTGTACCAAGAGACCCAGTACTTC. Translation gives CASSSGGLYQETQYF. The rearrangement uses TRBV6-2 or TRBV6-3 and TRBJ2-5; TRBD2 matches 8 bases. Germline CDR1 MNHEY, CDR2 SVGEGT. The CDR3 runs to 15 residues. Germline trimming cut 4 bases from V and 0 bases from J; bases unmatched to any gene: 4.

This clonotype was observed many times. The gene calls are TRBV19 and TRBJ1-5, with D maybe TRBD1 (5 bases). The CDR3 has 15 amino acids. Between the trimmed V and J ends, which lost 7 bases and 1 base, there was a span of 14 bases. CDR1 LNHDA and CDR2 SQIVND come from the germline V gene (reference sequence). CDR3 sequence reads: CASTVGERSNQPQHF. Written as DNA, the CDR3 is TGTGCCAGTACGGTGGGGGAGAGGAGCAATCAGCCCCAGCATTTT.

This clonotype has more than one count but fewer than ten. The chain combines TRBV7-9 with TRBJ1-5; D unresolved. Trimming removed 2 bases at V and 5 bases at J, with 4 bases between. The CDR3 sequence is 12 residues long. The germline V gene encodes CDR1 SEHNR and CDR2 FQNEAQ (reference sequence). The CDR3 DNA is TGTGCCAGCAGCTTACCCGATCAGCCCCAGCATTTT. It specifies CASSLPDQPQHF.